The clone carrying this T cell receptor beta chain was seen repeatedly, ten times or more. What it binds is unknown. Quantitative 5'-RACE with molecular barcodes generated TCR beta libraries. TCRdb re-analysed the 5' RACE reads in MiXCR, keeping a single row per CDR3 protein. Of about 800,000 distinct CDR3 sequences in the sample, approximately 12% were seen once. With 4 bases clipped from V and 12 bases from J, the junction kept 21 bases outside the gene matches. Germline CDR1 SQVTM, CDR2 ANQGSEA. The CDR3 sequence is 16 residues long. These data originate in a study of CD8 T cells in ankylosing spondylitis. The study, taken as a whole, reports: Matched ankylosing spondylitis synovial fluid reportedly contained a significantly enriched population of disease-linked clones. Ankylosing spondylitis blood appeared to be characterized by a TCR beta motif of about 8 highly homologous variants.

The origin of this receptor is a male donor with ankylosing spondylitis. The sequenced sample consisted of blood, either unsorted or a sorted T cell fraction (not recorded which). The gene calls are TRBV29-1 and TRBJ2-1; 7 nucleotides match TRBD2. The CDR3 sequence is CSVGNEVSSGTLGQFF. The CDR3 DNA sequence: TGCAGCGTTGGAAACGAAGTGTCTAGCGGTACATTGGGGCAGTTCTTC.